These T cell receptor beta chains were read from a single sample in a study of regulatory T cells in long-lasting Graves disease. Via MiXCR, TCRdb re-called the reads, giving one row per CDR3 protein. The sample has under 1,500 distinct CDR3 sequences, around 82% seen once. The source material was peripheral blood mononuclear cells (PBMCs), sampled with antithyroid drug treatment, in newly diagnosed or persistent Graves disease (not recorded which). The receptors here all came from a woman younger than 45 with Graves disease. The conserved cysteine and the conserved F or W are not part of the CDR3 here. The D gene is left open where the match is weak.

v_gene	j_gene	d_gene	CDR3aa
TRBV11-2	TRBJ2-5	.	ASSLAPTKETQY
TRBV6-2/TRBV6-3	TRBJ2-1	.	ASSPLPRGYNEQF
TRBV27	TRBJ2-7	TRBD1	ASSLLAAGTDTYEQY
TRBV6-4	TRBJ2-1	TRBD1	ASSVRQGWGNEQF
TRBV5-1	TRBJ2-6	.	ASSGNSVPGANVLT
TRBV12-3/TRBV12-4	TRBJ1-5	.	ASSFGQINQPQH
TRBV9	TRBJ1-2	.	ASSPRDRDYGYT
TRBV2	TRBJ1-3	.	ASSDLGSGNTIY
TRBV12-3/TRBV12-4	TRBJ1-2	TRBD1	ASSLGTERRGYT
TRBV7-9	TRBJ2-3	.	ASETGLADTQY
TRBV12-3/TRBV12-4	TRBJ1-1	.	ASRPQGTEAF
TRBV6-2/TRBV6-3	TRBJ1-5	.	ASSLIGLINQPQH
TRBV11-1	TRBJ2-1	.	ASNWAEGAYNEQF
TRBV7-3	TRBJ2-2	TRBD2	ASSFQSGSASGELF
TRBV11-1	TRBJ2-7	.	ASSSDSALREQY
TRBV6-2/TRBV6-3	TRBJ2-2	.	ASSYGGILAGELF
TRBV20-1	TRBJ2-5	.	SAALLDVETQY
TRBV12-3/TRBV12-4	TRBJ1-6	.	ASTQWGIDSPLH
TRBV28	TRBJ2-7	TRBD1	ASSPPGTGFYEQY
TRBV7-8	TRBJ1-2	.	ASSWPGLGYT
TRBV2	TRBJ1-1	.	ASRPEGRVMNTEAF
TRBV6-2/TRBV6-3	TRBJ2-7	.	ASTKPTYEQY
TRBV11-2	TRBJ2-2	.	ASSSRETGELF
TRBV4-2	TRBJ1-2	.	ASSQDGGAGVYPNDGYT
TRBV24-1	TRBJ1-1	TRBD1	ATSDSRTGDTEAF
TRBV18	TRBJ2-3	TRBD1	ASSPPWGQGTDTQY
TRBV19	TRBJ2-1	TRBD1	ASSTTGGGVRNEQF
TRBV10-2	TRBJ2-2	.	ASRRDLRGELF
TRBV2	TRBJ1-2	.	QVYINYGYT
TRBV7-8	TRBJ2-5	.	ASSSYRGGLQETQY
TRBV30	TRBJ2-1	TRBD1	AWSRTGASSSYNEQF
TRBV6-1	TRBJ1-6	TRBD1	ASNNDRGSNSPLH